A single sample is the source of the 7 T cell receptor beta chains below, sequenced in a study of blood T cell repertoires in COVID-19. The method was immunoSEQ multiplex PCR; TCRdb's version includes in-frame clones alone and lacks a portion of them. The data show approximately 290,000 clones, with approximately 85% seen just once and 4.3% held by the top ten. Sequenced material: PBMCs or T cells enriched from blood (not recorded which). These receptors were taken from a woman aged 25 to 39 who had recovered from COVID-19.

This clone was seen once. Here the CDR3 reads CASSFTDRAGGYTF. The CDR3 DNA is TGTGCCAGCAGTTTTACGGACAGGGCAGGTGGCTACACCTTC. The chain combines TRBV28 with TRBJ1-2, with 8 bases fitting TRBD1. Germline values: CDR1 MDHEN, CDR2 SYDVKM. V shed 3 bases, J shed 7 bases, and the junction held 7 bases outside the gene matches. The CDR3 covers 14 residues.

This clone was counted a single time. The V and J genes are TRBV5-6 and TRBJ2-7; TRBD1 matches at 7 bases. CDR1 is SGHDT and CDR2 is YYEEEE in the germline V gene. CDR3 size: 15 residues. Trimming cost V 4 bases and J 2 bases; bases outside gene matches: 9. For the CDR3, the DNA is TGTGCCAGCAGCCTGGGGACAGTCGGAACCTACGAGCAGTACTTC. This gives the protein CASSLGTVGTYEQYF.

This clone occurred once. This chain uses TRBV30 with TRBJ1-1; possible D gene TRBD1, 5 bases. CDR1 GTSNPN and CDR2 SVGIG come from the germline V gene (reference sequence). Trimming shortened V by 2 bases and J by 0 bases, and 13 bases separated the two germline ends. The CDR3 totals 15 residues. For the CDR3, the DNA is TGTGCCTGGAGTTCCCCAGGGTTCATGAACACTGAAGCTTTCTTT. This translates into CAWSSPGFMNTEAFF.

CDR3 residues: CASSSRGSSYEQYF. The CDR3, as DNA: TGTGCCAGCAGCTCCAGGGGAAGCTCCTACGAGCAGTACTTC. J is TRBJ2-7 and V is TRBV5-4, with a tentative D call TRBD1 (6 bases). Germline-derived CDR1 and CDR2 are SGHNT and YYREEE (reference sequence). Trimming removed 3 bases at V and 0 bases at J, with 10 bases between. The CDR3 is made up of 14 amino acids.

V usage is TRBV30 and J usage is TRBJ1-4; tentatively, D is TRBD1 (5 bases). The germline V gene has CDR1 GTSNPN and CDR2 SVGIG (reference sequence). The CDR3 is 12 amino acids. Trimming removed 7 bases from V and 9 bases from J, with 15 bases in between. CDR3 bases: TGTGCCTTGGAATTAGGGGATCAAAAACTGTTTTTT. It yields the protein CALELGDQKLFF.

The chain recombines TRBV6-4 with TRBJ2-2; D is undetermined. V was shortened by 0 bases and J by 5 bases, with 4 bases between the two germline ends. Germline V gives CDR1 MRHNA, CDR2 SNTAGT. The CDR3 has 13 residues. Here the CDR3 DNA reads TGTGCCAGCAGTGACTCCCAAACCGGGGAGCTGTTTTTT. Its protein is CASSDSQTGELFF.

The V gene is TRBV6-5, the J gene TRBJ1-3, with TRBD1 as a possible D gene (5 bases). CDR3 size: 15 residues. V was pared by 8 bases and J by 4 bases, with 18 bases between. From germline, CDR1 is MNHEY and CDR2 SVGAGI. CDR3 amino acids: CASGSPRAGGNTIYF. As DNA, the CDR3 is TGTGCCAGCGGTTCCCCCAGGGCGGGGGGAAACACCATATATTTT.